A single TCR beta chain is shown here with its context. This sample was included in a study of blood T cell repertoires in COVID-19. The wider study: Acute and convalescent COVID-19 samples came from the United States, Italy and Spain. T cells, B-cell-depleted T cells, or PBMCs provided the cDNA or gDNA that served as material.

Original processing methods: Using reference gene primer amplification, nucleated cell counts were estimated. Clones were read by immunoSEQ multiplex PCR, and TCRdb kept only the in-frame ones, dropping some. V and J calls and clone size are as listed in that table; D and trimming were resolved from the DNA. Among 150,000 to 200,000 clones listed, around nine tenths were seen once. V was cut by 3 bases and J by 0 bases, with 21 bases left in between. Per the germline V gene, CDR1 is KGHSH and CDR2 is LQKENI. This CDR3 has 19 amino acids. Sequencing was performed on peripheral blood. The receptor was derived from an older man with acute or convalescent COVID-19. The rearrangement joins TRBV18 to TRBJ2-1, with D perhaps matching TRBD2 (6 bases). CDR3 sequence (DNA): TGTGCCAGCTCACCCCTGGGGGGAGTCCAATTAAGCTCCTACAATGAGCAGTTCTTC. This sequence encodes CASSPLGGVQLSSYNEQFF.